These 18 T cell receptor beta chains share one sample of origin, sequenced in a study of blood T cell repertoires in COVID-19 (dated by TCRdb to the early 2020s). Libraries were constructed by the immunoSEQ multiplex PCR assay. TCRdb's version of the immuneACCESS table is confined to in-frame rearrangements and falls short of the full clone set. An unresolved V gene accounts for under half of the shortfall where checked; the remainder is of unknown origin. Present in this sample are 210,000 or so clones, around 75% of which were seen just once. The biggest ten clones account for about 5% of the sample. The sequenced sample consisted of peripheral blood. These receptor sequences come from a human donor in a cohort sampled during active COVID-19.

About this clone: A clone one base away is much larger, so this may be a read error. The rearrangement joins TRBV7-3 to TRBJ1-1, with D possibly TRBD1 on 6 matching bases. CDR3 length: 13 residues. The V and J ends lost 5 bases and 1 base respectively, with 8 bases between them. The germline gives CDR1 SGHTA, CDR2 FQGTGA. The CDR3 here is CASSLGQNTEAFF. The DNA of the CDR3 is TGTGCCAGCAGCCTGGGACAGAACACTGAAGCTTTCTTT. Complete variable domain (other parts from reference TRBV7-3 and TRBJ1-1): GAGVSQTPSNKVTEKGKYVELRCDPISGHTALYWYRQSLGQGPEFLIYFQGTGAADDSGLPNDRFFAVRPEGSVSTLKIQRTERGDSAVYLCASSLGQNTEAFFGQGTRLTVV.

This chain links TRBV5-4 with TRBJ2-3; D gene unclear. The V end lost 0 bases, the J end lost 8 bases, and 10 bases lay between the germline ends. CDR1 and CDR2 (germline): SGHNT, YYREEE (reference sequence). This CDR3 contains 13 residues. CDR3 residues: CASSLVSIGTQYF. The DNA of the CDR3 is TGTGCCAGCAGCTTGGTTAGCATAGGTACGCAGTATTTT.

J is TRBJ2-7 and V is TRBV7-9; the D gene is possibly TRBD2 (6 bases). The germline V gene encodes CDR1 SEHNR and CDR2 FQNEAQ (reference sequence). V was trimmed by 1 base and J by 2 bases, leaving 9 bases between them. This CDR3 has 14 amino acids. CDR3 protein: CASSLVGGTYEQYF. CDR3 sequence (DNA): TGTGCCAGCAGCTTAGTAGGAGGGACCTACGAGCAGTACTTC.

The V and J genes are TRBV7-9 and TRBJ2-1, with a tentative D call TRBD2 (7 bases). The CDR3 is made up of 15 amino acids. V was pared by 5 bases and J by 4 bases, with 15 bases between. Per the germline V gene, CDR1 is SEHNR and CDR2 is FQNEAQ (reference sequence). DNA for the CDR3: TGTGCCAGCAGCACCCCGCGGGGGCTTTACAATGAGCAGTTCTTC. Translation gives CASSTPRGLYNEQFF.

The chain is built from TRBV18 and TRBJ1-2; 10 bases align to TRBD1. The V and J ends lost 5 bases and 4 bases, in that order; junction bases with no gene match: 4. Germline assignment: CDR1 KGHSH and CDR2 LQKENI. The CDR3 length is 14 residues. The CDR3 DNA is TGTGCCAGCTCAGCGACAGGGGGCGGCTATGGCTACACCTTC. Its translation: CASSATGGGYGYTF.

This clone was detected a few times. V gene TRBV6-2 or TRBV6-3 combines with J gene TRBJ1-1, with 7 bases that match TRBD1. Germline CDR1 reads MNHEY; CDR2 reads SVGEGT. The CDR3 sequence is 14 residues long. The V gene end was trimmed by 5 bases and the J gene end by 4 bases; junction bases not matched to a gene: 7. As DNA, the CDR3 is TGTGCCAGCAGTCCCGTGACAGGGAGCACTGAAGCTTTCTTT. Residues: CASSPVTGSTEAFF.

This chain uses TRBV21-1 with TRBJ1-2; the table's TRBD1 call for D was not verified on the DNA. TRBV21-1 has pseudogene status. CDR3 length: 15 amino acids. The CDR3 loop is CASSKGAHSVYGYTF. CDR3 DNA: TGTGCCAGCAGCAAAGGGGCCCACTCGGTCTATGGCTACACCTTC.

V gene TRBV5-4 combines with J gene TRBJ1-5; D perhaps matches TRBD1 (5 bases). The V and J ends lost 1 base and 1 base respectively, with 6 bases between them. Germline V gene lookup returns CDR1 SGHNT and CDR2 YYREEE (reference sequence). CDR3 length equals 14 residues. The CDR3 loop is CASSLQGSNQPQHF. The DNA for the CDR3 is TGTGCCAGCAGCTTGCAGGGAAGCAATCAGCCCCAGCATTTT.

This clone appeared a single time. The chain uses TRBV29-1 and TRBJ2-3; 9 bases match TRBD2. CDR3 length equals 14 residues. With V trimmed by 7 bases and J by 1 base, 6 bases remained unmatched. In germline, CDR1 is SQVTM, CDR2 ANQGSEA. The CDR3 protein is CSAERTSGTDTQYF. The CDR3 coding sequence is TGCAGCGCGGAACGGACTAGCGGCACAGATACGCAGTATTTT.

The chain joins TRBV19 to TRBJ1-1, with a weak D call TRBD1 (6 bases). This CDR3 is 13 amino acids long. V gave up 7 bases and J gave up 7 bases, with 16 bases separating them. Germline values: CDR1 LNHDA, CDR2 SQIVND (reference sequence). For the CDR3, the DNA is TGTGCCAGTATAAAACAGGGCCGTGATGAAGCTTTCTTT. The encoded protein is CASIKQGRDEAFF. The whole variable domain, filled in from reference TRBV19 and TRBJ1-1, reads DGGITQSPKYLFRKEGQNVTLSCEQNLNHDAMYWYRQDPGQGLRLIYYSQIVNDFQKGDIAEGYSVSREKKESFPLTVTSAQKNPTAFYLCASIKQGRDEAFFGQGTRLTVV.

On this clone: The junction departs from the called germline gene at one end, perhaps through a read error. The chain uses TRBV29-1 and TRBJ2-7, with 7 positions matching TRBD1. Germline-derived CDR1 and CDR2 are SQVTM and ANQGSEA. This CDR3 is 14 amino acids long. CDR3 in DNA: TGCAGCGCATGCCTGACAGGGTGGTCCTCCGAGCAGTACTTC. Translation gives CSACLTGWSSEQYF.

Notes on this clone: This sample includes further DNA sequences coding for the same CDR3. The J gene is TRBJ1-1, the V gene TRBV28; D unclear. CDR1 and CDR2 (germline): MDHEN, SYDVKM. V lost 3 bases, J lost 1 base, and 6 bases lay in between. The CDR3 runs to 13 residues. The CDR3 DNA reads TGTGCCAGCAGTTTTGGGCAGAACACTGAAGCTTTCTTT. Translation gives CASSFGQNTEAFF.

The chain carries TRBV18 and TRBJ1-1, with TRBD1 identical over 7 bases. The CDR3 consists of 14 residues. The germline V gene has CDR1 KGHSH and CDR2 LQKENI. V was clipped by 3 bases and J by 2 bases; unmatched bases: 3. The CDR3 loop is CASSPGQSNTEAFF. The CDR3 bases are TGTGCCAGCTCACCGGGACAGAGTAACACTGAAGCTTTCTTT. Full variable domain (remainder filled in from reference TRBV18 and TRBJ1-1): NAGVMQNPRHLVRRRGQEARLRCSPMKGHSHVYWYRQLPEEGLKFMVYLQKENIIDESGMPKERFSAEFPKEGPSILRIQQVVRGDSAAYFCASSPGQSNTEAFFGQGTRLTVV.

J is TRBJ1-4 and V is TRBV25-1; TRBD1 might be the D (5 bases). V lost 7 bases and J lost 2, with 14 bases in between. CDR3 length: 15 residues. Germline CDR1 reads MGHDK; CDR2 reads SYGVNS. CDR3 DNA sequence: TGTGCCAGCACCCGGTCAGGGTGGACTAATGAAAAACTGTTTTTT. Translated, it gives CASTRSGWTNEKLFF.

Written as DNA, the CDR3 is TGTGCCAGCAGCTCCCGAACGGGGGGTCTCTCTGGGGCCAACGTCCTGACTTTC. Its translation is CASSSRTGGLSGANVLTF. This chain connects TRBV7-2 to TRBJ2-6; 7 nucleotides match TRBD2. The CDR3 runs 18 residues. V shed 4 bases and J 0 bases; nucleotides not matched to a gene: 9. Germline CDR1 is SGHTA and CDR2 is FQGNSA.

The J gene is TRBJ1-2, the V gene TRBV6-2 or TRBV6-3; TRBD1 might be the D (6 bases). The V gene's germline CDR1 is MNHEY and CDR2 SVGEGT. The germline V and J ends were trimmed by 2 bases and 4 bases, with 8 bases remaining between them. The CDR3 loop spans 13 amino acids. CDR3 loop: CASSYTGSYGYTF. For the CDR3, the DNA is TGTGCCAGCAGTTACACAGGGAGCTATGGCTACACCTTC.

The chain is built from TRBV14 and TRBJ1-1, with a possible D match to TRBD1 (6 bases). V lost 2 bases, J lost 7 bases, and 20 bases lay in between. CDR3 length: 16 amino acids. Germline CDR1 and CDR2: SGHDN and FVKESK. The CDR3 sequence is CASSQPRGNYKGEAFF. In nucleotides, the CDR3 is TGTGCCAGCAGCCAACCCAGGGGAAATTATAAGGGTGAAGCTTTCTTT.

CDR3 amino acids: CASSIGRGRGEQYF. The CDR3 DNA is TGTGCCAGTAGTATTGGGAGAGGGCGCGGCGAGCAGTACTTC. The rearrangement links TRBV19 to TRBJ2-7; tentative D call: TRBD2 (5 bases). V was shortened by 3 bases and J by 6 bases, with 15 bases between the two germline ends. Germline values: CDR1 LNHDA, CDR2 SQIVND (reference sequence). The CDR3 runs to 14 residues. Variable domain in full (rest from reference TRBV19 and TRBJ2-7): DGGITQSPKYLFRKEGQNVTLSCEQNLNHDAMYWYRQDPGQGLRLIYYSQIVNDFQKGDIAEGYSVSREKKESFPLTVTSAQKNPTAFYLCASSIGRGRGEQYFGPGTRLTVT.